These T cell receptor beta chains were read from a single sample in a study of blood T cell repertoires in COVID-19. This table comes from immunoSEQ multiplex PCR, and its TCRdb copy is limited to in-frame clones, with some not included. The sample includes about 200,000 clones, about 84% of them seen just once. The specimen sequenced was peripheral blood. All receptors come from a woman aged 80 or over with acute or convalescent COVID-19. The CDR3 runs from the conserved cysteine through the conserved F or W. D genes are given only for firm matches. Some rows have no size entry. The others give once, few or many, or a class for an expanded clone.

cdr3_nt	cdr3_aa	clone_size	v_call	j_call	d_call
TGTGCCAGCAGCCCGCTGACAGGGAACACTGAAGCTTTCTTT	CASSPLTGNTEAFF	NA	TRBV11-2	TRBJ1-1	NA
TGTGCCAGCAGCATACAGGGGGCGATCGACTATGGCTACACCTTC	CASSIQGAIDYGYTF	NA	TRBV7-2	TRBJ1-2	TRBD1
TGTGCCAGTAGGTGGGGGGCGAACACCGGGGAGCTGTTTTTT	CASRWGANTGELFF	NA	TRBV19	TRBJ2-2	NA
TGTGCCAGCAGTGTCACCTCCCGGGCTAATGAAAAACTGTTTTTT	CASSVTSRANEKLFF	NA	TRBV2	TRBJ1-4	NA
TGTGCCAGCATTCCACAACACACAGATACGCAGTATTTT	CASIPQHTDTQYF	once	TRBV28	TRBJ2-3	NA
TGCGCCAGCAGCGACCTAACACAGGAGACCCAGTACTTC	CASSDLTQETQYF	few	TRBV5-1	TRBJ2-5	NA
TGTGCCAGCAGTTTAGGAGTGACCTTCCTCTCCTACGAGCAGTACTTC	CASSLGVTFLSYEQYF	NA	TRBV28	TRBJ2-7	NA
TGTGCCAGCAGCCAAGTCCAATCCTACGAGCAGTACTTC	CASSQVQSYEQYF	few	TRBV3-1/TRBV3-2	TRBJ2-7	NA
TGTGCCAGTAGTAGGACTAGCGGGGGGGCCGGTTACAATGAGCAGTTCTTC	CASSRTSGGAGYNEQFF	medium-sized	TRBV19	TRBJ2-1	TRBD2
TGTGCCAGCAGCATTCAGGGGGCGCCCGAAAAACTGTTTTTT	CASSIQGAPEKLFF	NA	TRBV5-4	TRBJ1-4	TRBD1
TGTGCCAGCAGCCAGACAGGACTGGGCGGCTACGAGCAGTACTTC	CASSQTGLGGYEQYF	NA	TRBV11-2	TRBJ2-7	NA
TGTGCCAGCAGTTTAAGAGGAAACACCGGGGAGCTGTTTTTT	CASSLRGNTGELFF	NA	TRBV27	TRBJ2-2	NA
TGTGCCAGTAGTTCGGGACAGACGAACACTGAAGCTTTCTTT	CASSSGQTNTEAFF	NA	TRBV19	TRBJ1-1	TRBD1
TGCGCCAGCAGCTTAGAGGGAGCGGGAGGGCCGGAGCAGTACTTC	CASSLEGAGGPEQYF	few	TRBV5-1	TRBJ2-7	TRBD2
TGTGCCAGCAGCTTGCGGGAGGGCCTCTACAATGAGCAGTTCTTC	CASSLREGLYNEQFF	NA	TRBV5-4	TRBJ2-1	TRBD2
TGCAGCGTTAGAGGGCCAGTTTCAGATACGCAGTATTTT	CSVRGPVSDTQYF	once	TRBV29-1	TRBJ2-3	NA
TGTGCCAGCAGCTTACCTGACAGGGCTTACGAGCAGTACTTC	CASSLPDRAYEQYF	once	TRBV7-2	TRBJ2-7	TRBD1
TGTGCCAGCAGCTTAGACTCGGTCAGGGATGAATCCGACACCTTC	CASSLDSVRDESDTF	NA	TRBV7-9	TRBJ1-2	NA
TGTGCCAGTAGTGGATGGGGGGGGAATCAGCCCCAGCATTTT	CASSGWGGNQPQHF	NA	TRBV19	TRBJ1-5	NA
TGCAGCGTTGCCACAGACCCTGGAAACACCATATATTTT	CSVATDPGNTIYF	few	TRBV29-1	TRBJ1-3	NA
TGTGCCAGCAGCCATGGGGACAGGGGAGGCGAGCAGTACTTC	CASSHGDRGGEQYF	NA	TRBV3-1/TRBV3-2	TRBJ2-7	TRBD1
TGTGCCACCAGTGATCCCCGGACAGGCAACTATGGCTACACCTTC	CATSDPRTGNYGYTF	NA	TRBV24-1	TRBJ1-2	TRBD1
TGTGCCACCCTACGGGAGCAGTTCTTC	CATLREQFF	once	TRBV21-1	TRBJ2-1	NA
TGTGCCAGCAGCCAAGGTCGGGGGGTTGAAAAACTGTTTTTT	CASSQGRGVEKLFF	NA	TRBV3-1/TRBV3-2	TRBJ1-4	NA
TGTGCCAGCAGCCAAGTTGCTAGCGGGTCCTTCGAAATTACGCAGTATTTT	CASSQVASGSFEITQYF	NA	TRBV3-1/TRBV3-2	TRBJ2-3	TRBD2
TGTGCCAGCAGCTTGGGACAGGTTGGGGATACGCAGTATTTT	CASSLGQVGDTQYF	NA	TRBV5-4	TRBJ2-3	NA
TGTGCCAGCAGCTCGACAGGGGAGGGATGGACTGAAGCTTTCTTT	CASSSTGEGWTEAFF	NA	TRBV6-6	TRBJ1-1	TRBD1
TGCAGCGTGGATGGGACAGGGTATTTTGGCTACACCTTC	CSVDGTGYFGYTF	NA	TRBV29-1	TRBJ1-2	TRBD1
TGTGCCATCAGTGGTCCTGGACAGGGGAACACTGAAGCTTTCTTT	CAISGPGQGNTEAFF	NA	TRBV10-3	TRBJ1-1	TRBD1
TGTGCCAGCAGGACCTCCCGAGGGAATGAAAAACTGTTTTTT	CASRTSRGNEKLFF	NA	TRBV2	TRBJ1-4	NA
TGTGCCACAACCGGGAGCCCCGACGAAAAACTGTTTTTT	CATTGSPDEKLFF	NA	TRBV25-1	TRBJ1-4	NA
TGTGCCACTCGAGGACTAGCCCCACAAGAGACCCAGTACTTC	CATRGLAPQETQYF	NA	TRBV10-3	TRBJ2-5	TRBD2
TGTGCCATCAGTGAGGGACAGGGCCTTTATACAGGGGGCTACACCTTC	CAISEGQGLYTGGYTF	NA	TRBV10-3	TRBJ1-2	TRBD1
TGTGCCAGCAGCTTAGACGTAGGGGCAGATACGCAGTATTTT	CASSLDVGADTQYF	NA	TRBV7-3	TRBJ2-3	NA
TGCGCCAGCAGCCAAGGGGCTCAGCCGGACACTGAAGCTTTCTTT	CASSQGAQPDTEAFF	NA	TRBV5-1	TRBJ1-1	NA
TGTGCCAGTAGTATCGGAGGGAGCTCCTATAATTCACCCCTCCACTTT	CASSIGGSSYNSPLHF	NA	TRBV19	TRBJ1-6	NA
TGCGCCAGCAGCCAAGATTGGACAGGGGGTGTCTCCTATGGCTACACCTTC	CASSQDWTGGVSYGYTF	NA	TRBV4-1	TRBJ1-2	TRBD1